This note documents a single T cell receptor beta chain sequence. Its antigen is unknown. Within one base of it there is no much larger clone, and no base qualities were kept. The collaborating institutions used their own protocols to collect whole blood in K2EDTA tubes. For TCRbeta analysis, collaborators shipped samples as frozen whole blood, isolated PBMCs, or DNA extracted from either of those sample types. The data derive from a study of blood T cell repertoires in COVID-19 (dated by TCRdb to about 2020). Context from the whole study: Samples covering the acute and convalescent phases of COVID-19 were provided by collaborators in the United States, Italy and Spain. The material from the prospective study consisted of cDNA or gDNA derived from T cells, B-cell-depleted T cells, or PBMCs. The dataset comprised deeply sampled blood TCRbeta repertoires from subjects exposed to, actively infected with, or recovered from COVID-19. The repertoires were released in a freely available public database intended as a resource for research on the immune response to SARS-CoV-2. Samples came from the ongoing ImmuneRACE study (first 160 participants) plus 1,254 subjects from 6 global collaborators. The sample metadata nearly always contained a de-identified subject ID, COVID-19 status, age in years and sex. HLA class I and class II types, where available, came from metadata supplied by the sample provider rather than from assay-based typing.

What the authors observed across the whole study: The amount of clinical and demographic metadata varied by source and participant and was provided uncurated.

The immunoSEQ Assay, a bias-controlled multiplex PCR, was used to amplify TCRbeta CDR3 regions from genomic DNA. Concerning the study's data processing: Within the assay, amplification of reference gene primers was used to estimate how many nucleated cells each sample contained. To quantify the absolute abundance of each unique TCRbeta CDR3 rearrangement, sequence reads were collapsed and filtered. For each sample, productive Simpson clonality was calculated as the square root of Simpson's diversity index over productive rearrangements. This is the immuneACCESS table as TCRdb keeps it, with only in-frame sequences that have V and J called. A part of the clones is gone; compared with another copy, unresolved V genes explain less than half, and the rest is unexplained. V and J calls and clone size come straight from that table; D and trimming were deduced from the DNA. Within this sample are around 100,000 clones, with 82% of them counted one time only. 7% to 9.5% of the sample lies in the top ten.

The sequence derives from a man in his 70s with acute or convalescent COVID-19. Sequences were obtained from peripheral blood.

The CDR3 is CASSDLGLAGGVSSYNEQFF. The sequence in DNA is TGTGCCAGCTCTGACCTAGGACTAGCGGGAGGTGTGAGCTCCTACAATGAGCAGTTCTTC. Recombination joined TRBV28 with TRBJ2-1; 14 junctional bases match TRBD2. CDR1 MDHEN and CDR2 SYDVKM were looked up in the germline V gene. The CDR3 runs 20 amino acids, cysteine and phenylalanine included. Only CDR3 DNA is held: 60 bases, read in frame from base 1. Trimming accounts for 8 bases at V and 0 bases at J, while the number of junction bases matched to no gene is 15.